Following are 20 T cell receptor beta chains from one sample sequenced in a study of regulatory T cells in long-lasting Graves disease. For TCR beta, libraries came from iRepertoire HTBI primers and Arm-PCR of CDR3 regions. TCRdb used MiXCR to reprocess the multiplex PCR reads, holding one entry per CDR3 protein. The data show hundreds of thousands of distinct CDR3 sequences, with around 16% seen just once and about 7.8% held by the top ten. This sample's time point: newly diagnosed GD, antithyroid drugs for less than 3 months. Researchers made the TCR library from RNA that was extracted from PBMCs. The same sample was also studied in work on T cells in Graves' hyperthyroidism and ophthalmopathy.

Specimen: peripheral blood mononuclear cells (PBMCs), collected at new diagnosis, from a patient treated with antithyroid drugs. The source is a middle-aged woman with Graves disease.

This clonotype has a count of ten or more. The V gene is TRBV28, the J gene TRBJ2-1, with 13 bases that match TRBD2. Germline-derived CDR1 and CDR2 are MDHEN and SYDVKM. The CDR3 extends over 14 amino acids. Unmatched junction bases numbered 5, after V lost 6 bases and J lost 9 bases. CDR3 protein: CASRLAGGPGEQFF. CDR3 bases: TGTGCCAGCAGACTAGCGGGAGGGCCTGGTGAGCAGTTCTTC.

This clonotype was picked up many times. The chain couples TRBV10-3 to TRBJ2-7; D perhaps matches TRBD2 (6 bases). Looked up from germline, CDR1 is ENHRY and CDR2 is SYGVKD. The V and J ends lost 4 bases and 5 bases respectively, with 15 bases between them. There are 14 residues in the CDR3. The CDR3 coding sequence is TGTGCCATCAGTGTGATAGTGGGGGGAAACGAGCAGTACTTC. Protein product: CAISVIVGGNEQYF.

V usage is TRBV3-1 and J usage is TRBJ1-1; maybe TRBD1 (6 bases). The germline CDR1 and CDR2 sequences are LGHDT and YNNKEL (reference sequence). CDR3 length equals 12 residues. Trimming stripped 2 bases from V and 5 bases from J, with 6 bases between. CDR3 in DNA: TGTGCCAGCAGCCAAACAGGGACTGAAGCTTTCTTT. Its protein is CASSQTGTEAFF.

This clonotype showed up many times. V gene TRBV2 combines with J gene TRBJ1-1; D is possibly TRBD1 (6 bases). The CDR3 contains 16 residues. Germline V gene sequence: CDR1 SNHLY, CDR2 FYNNEI. Trimming pared 1 base from V and 10 bases from J, leaving 22 bases between. The CDR3 loop is CASSEVGAGGRGGAFF. In DNA, the CDR3 is TGTGCCAGCAGTGAAGTGGGTGCTGGGGGCCGCGGAGGAGCTTTCTTT.

With regard to this clonotype: A much bigger clone sits one base away, suggesting this may be a read error. The genes are TRBV7-9 and TRBJ2-3; the D gene is possibly TRBD1 (5 bases). The CDR3 consists of 15 residues. Trimming took off 0 bases at V and 5 bases at J, with 12 bases between the two ends. Per the germline V gene, CDR1 is SEHNR and CDR2 is FQNEAQ (reference sequence). Here the CDR3 DNA reads TGTGCCAGCAGCTTAGCACGGTGGGGCAGAGATACGCAGTATTTT. Translated, it gives CASSLARWGRDTQYF.

The genes are TRBV7-9 and TRBJ1-3; the match to TRBD1 covers 10 bases. CDR1 SEHNR and CDR2 FQNEAQ come from the germline V gene (reference sequence). The CDR3 has 18 residues. V was clipped by 11 bases and J by 0 bases; unmatched bases: 16. The CDR3 DNA follows: TGTGCCCTACTGGAATGGGGACAGGGGCCTAGCTCTGGAAACACCATATATTTT. This encodes CALLEWGQGPSSGNTIYF.

This clonotype turned up a few times. The chain recombines TRBV20-1 with TRBJ2-3; 12 bases agree with TRBD2. Looked up from germline, CDR1 is DFQATT and CDR2 is SNEGSKA (reference sequence). The CDR3 is 13 amino acids. CDR3 nucleotide sequence: TGCAGACCCGAGGGACTAGCGGGAGATACGCAGTATTTT. It is translated as CRPEGLAGDTQYF.

Worth noting for this clonotype: This may be a read error, as it is one base from a much larger clone. The chain employs TRBV7-6 and TRBJ2-7; no reliable D call. The CDR3 is 17 amino acids. V lost 1 base to trimming and J lost 4 bases, with 20 bases between them. Germline V gene sequence: CDR1 SGHVS, CDR2 FNYEAQ. The CDR3 sequence is CASSLVRVGVPSYEQYF. The CDR3 bases are TGTGCCAGCAGCTTAGTGAGAGTTGGAGTTCCGAGTTACGAGCAGTACTTC.

The chain uses TRBV7-6 and TRBJ2-3, with 13 bases fitting TRBD2. Germline values: CDR1 SGHVS, CDR2 FNYEAQ. This CDR3 region has 17 residues. J gave up 5 bases and V 1 base, and 6 bases lay outside the gene matches. Here the CDR3 DNA reads TGTGCCAGCAGCTTAGAGCCAACTAGCGGGAGGGGAGATACGCAGTATTTT. Encoded protein: CASSLEPTSGRGDTQYF.

At least ten counts were recorded for this clonotype. This chain connects TRBV27 to TRBJ2-5, with 9 bases aligning to TRBD1. V gave up 2 bases and J gave up 0 bases; unmatched junction bases: 13. CDR1 and CDR2 from the germline V gene are MNHEY and SMNVEV (reference sequence). The CDR3 is 19 residues long. The CDR3 here is CASSLTSEGTGWYQETQYF. DNA for the CDR3: TGTGCCAGCAGTTTAACCTCAGAGGGGACAGGGTGGTACCAAGAGACCCAGTACTTC.

This clonotype was counted ten times or more. CDR3: CAISESMVLTYEQYF. The CDR3 bases are TGTGCCATCAGTGAGTCGATGGTCCTAACCTACGAGCAGTACTTC. The V call is TRBV10-3, the J call TRBJ2-7; D is unresolved. The CDR3 has 15 amino acids. Trimming shortened V by 0 bases and J by 2 bases, and 11 bases separated the two germline ends. Germline CDR1 ENHRY, CDR2 SYGVKD.

This chain uses TRBV7-6 with TRBJ2-1; perhaps TRBD2 as D (6 bases). Germline assignment: CDR1 SGHVS and CDR2 FNYEAQ. This CDR3 is built from 16 residues. The V and J ends lost 4 bases and 0 bases respectively, with 13 bases between them. The CDR3 is CASSSHRGLSYNEQFF. CDR3 in DNA: TGTGCCAGCAGCTCCCACCGGGGACTCTCCTACAATGAGCAGTTCTTC.

The rearrangement links TRBV11-2 to TRBJ2-1; maybe TRBD1 (6 bases). Germline CDR1 is SGHAT and CDR2 is FQNNGV. The V end lost 5 bases, the J end lost 1 base, and 12 bases lay between the germline ends. The CDR3 is 15 amino acids. CDR3: CASSPVQGSYNEQFF. The CDR3 DNA is TGTGCCAGCAGCCCAGTACAGGGTTCCTACAATGAGCAGTTCTTC.

There are a few counts of this clonotype. V and J are TRBV9 and TRBJ2-6, with 12 bases matching TRBD2. Germline V CDR1 and CDR2: SGDLS, YYNGEE. J gave up 0 bases and V 9 bases, and 13 bases lay outside the gene matches. The CDR3 has 19 amino acids. The chain's CDR3 is CAIASLLAGGNSGANVLTF. Written as DNA, the CDR3 is TGTGCCATAGCGAGTTTACTAGCGGGAGGAAACTCTGGGGCCAACGTCCTGACTTTC.

This clonotype appeared many times. The CDR3 is CSVEPTDRQNTEAFF. The CDR3 region has the DNA TGCAGCGTTGAACCGACGGACAGGCAGAACACTGAAGCTTTCTTT. This chain joins TRBV29-1 and TRBJ1-1; TRBD1 matches at 7 bases. CDR1 and CDR2 from the germline V gene are SQVTM and ANQGSEA. V shed 2 bases and J 1 base; nucleotides not matched to a gene: 7. CDR3 size: 15 residues.

This clonotype has ten or more counts. J is TRBJ2-1 and V is TRBV29-1; 11 positions agree with TRBD1. The CDR3 consists of 18 residues. With 3 bases clipped from V and 0 bases from J, the junction kept 10 bases outside the gene matches. Germline V CDR1 and CDR2: SQVTM, ANQGSEA. CDR3 region: CSVDGGQGALSSYNEQFF. CDR3 sequence (DNA): TGCAGCGTTGATGGTGGACAGGGGGCCCTCAGCTCCTACAATGAGCAGTTCTTC.

J is TRBJ1-1 and V is TRBV7-9; D remains ambiguous. The CDR3 contains 13 residues. V was cut by 5 bases and J by 3 bases, with 10 bases left in between. Germline CDR1 reads SEHNR; CDR2 reads FQNEAQ (reference sequence). The CDR3 sequence is CASSPPGDTEAFF. In nucleotides, the CDR3 is TGTGCCAGCAGCCCCCCCGGAGACACTGAAGCTTTCTTT. Together with reference TRBV7-9 and TRBJ1-1, the CDR3 gives the full variable domain: DTGVSQNPRHKITKRGQNVTFRCDPISEHNRLYWYRQTLGQGPEFLTYFQNEAQLEKSRLLSDRFSAERPKGSFSTLEIQRTEQGDSAMYLCASSPPGDTEAFFGQGTRLTVV.

At least ten counts were recorded for this clonotype. The V gene is TRBV20-1, the J gene TRBJ2-7; D might be TRBD1 or TRBD2, each matching 6 bases. V lost 2 bases, J lost 2 bases, and 19 bases lay in between. Germline V lookup: CDR1 DFQATT, CDR2 SNEGSKA (reference sequence). This CDR3 contains 16 residues. In DNA, the CDR3 is TGCAGTGCTAGACCCTCGGGGGCCCCTAAAACCTACGAGCAGTACTTC. This gives the protein CSARPSGAPKTYEQYF.

On this clonotype: A single base separates this from a much larger clone, so it may be a read error. V gene TRBV19 combines with J gene TRBJ1-6; no definite D call. CDR1 is LNHDA, CDR2 SQIVND, per germline (reference sequence). V was cut by 6 bases and J by 5 bases, with 14 bases left in between. The CDR3 is 15 residues long. The CDR3 reads CASRAAGLNNSPLHF. The CDR3 DNA sequence: TGTGCCAGTAGAGCGGCAGGCCTAAATAATTCACCCCTCCACTTT.

With respect to this clonotype: The CDR3 ends on some other residue instead of the conserved phenylalanine or tryptophan, so this is likely a read error. The V and J genes are TRBV5-4 and TRBJ2-7, with TRBD1 matching 8 bases. This CDR3 has 14 residues. V was clipped by 3 bases and J by 2 bases; unmatched bases: 4. Germline CDR1 and CDR2: SGHNT and YYREEE (reference sequence). CDR3 nucleotides: TGTGCCAGCAGCTCCGGACAGGGCCCCTACGAGCAGTACCTC. Translated, it gives CASSSGQGPYEQYL.